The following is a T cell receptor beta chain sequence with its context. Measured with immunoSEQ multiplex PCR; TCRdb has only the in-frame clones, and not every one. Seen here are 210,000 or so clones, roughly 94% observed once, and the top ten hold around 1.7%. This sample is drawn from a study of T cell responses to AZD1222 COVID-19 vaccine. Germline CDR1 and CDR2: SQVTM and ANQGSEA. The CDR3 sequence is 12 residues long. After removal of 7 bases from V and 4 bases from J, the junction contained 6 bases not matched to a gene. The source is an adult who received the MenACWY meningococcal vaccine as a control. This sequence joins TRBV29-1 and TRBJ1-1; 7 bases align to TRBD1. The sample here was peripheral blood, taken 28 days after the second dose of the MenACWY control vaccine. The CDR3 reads CSALGQVTEAFF. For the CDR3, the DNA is TGCAGCGCCCTCGGACAGGTCACTGAAGCTTTCTTT. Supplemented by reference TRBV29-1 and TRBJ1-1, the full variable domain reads SAVISQKPSRDICQRGTSLTIQCQVDSQVTMMFWYRQQPGQSLTLIATANQGSEATYESGFVIDKFPISRPNLTFSTLTVSNMSPEDSSIYLCSALGQVTEAFFGQGTRLTVV.